This T cell receptor beta chain was obtained from a study of human T cells and chemical hapten exposure. Study as a whole: Patients received weekly diphenylcyclopropenone doses to the scalp throughout the approximately 26-week study.

Time point in this sample: pre-sensitization, week 0. Indicated treatment: therapeutic diphenylcyclopropenone sensitization with weekly scalp DPC. This clonotype appeared many times. Its antigen is unknown. Study-wide results and limits: Expanded TCR counts at PT1 went up together with patch test score, a positive correlation.

Germline V gene lookup returns CDR1 DFQATT and CDR2 SNEGSKA (reference sequence). This CDR3 spans 15 amino acids. Trimming removed 3 bases at V and 2 bases at J, with 15 bases between. Each CDR3 protein gets one entry after TCRdb re-called the RACE reads with MiXCR. The table shows tens of thousands of distinct CDR3 sequences, with 9.4% occurring only once. The rearrangement joins TRBV20-1 to TRBJ2-3; D ambiguous. Sequencing used whole blood, obtained in connection with sensitization to the hapten diphenylcyclopropenone (DPC). The clonotype was recovered from a woman aged 35 to 49 with alopecia areata. Some clones in this sample may be carry-over from other donors' samples. CDR3 nucleotides: TGCAGTGCTAGTTCTCCACTTCTTAACACAGATACGCAGTATTTT. Its protein is CSASSPLLNTDTQYF.